Following are 27 T cell receptor beta chains from one sample sequenced in a study of regulatory T cells in long-lasting Graves disease. Through Arm-PCR of CDR3 regions and iRepertoire HTBI primers, TCR beta libraries were built. TCRdb called the multiplex PCR reads again in MiXCR, with one record for every CDR3 protein. The sample yields hundreds of thousands of distinct CDR3 sequences, around 20% seen once. Time point in this sample: persistent/refractory GD, antithyroid drugs over 5 years with positive TRAb. PBMCs provided the RNA from which the TCR library was made. Sequencing used peripheral blood mononuclear cells (PBMCs), obtained when the disease was refractory, from a patient treated with antithyroid drugs. The source is a female donor with Graves disease.

This clonotype was detected ten times or more. V usage is TRBV14 and J usage is TRBJ2-5; tentatively, D is TRBD2 (6 bases). The germline CDR1 and CDR2 sequences are SGHDN and FVKESK. V lost 4 bases and J lost 1, with 19 bases in between. The CDR3 sequence is 17 residues long. The CDR3 loop is CASSLNPGRELQETQYF. CDR3 DNA: TGTGCCAGCAGCCTAAACCCGGGACGGGAGCTCCAAGAGACCCAGTACTTC.

J is TRBJ2-2 and V is TRBV10-1; D remains ambiguous. CDR3 length equals 15 residues. The germline V gene has CDR1 WNHNN and CDR2 SYGVQD (reference sequence). Trimming shortened V by 5 bases and J by 0 bases, and 10 bases separated the two germline ends. The CDR3 protein is CASSRKRPNTGELFF. The CDR3 DNA sequence: TGCGCCAGCAGTCGGAAACGGCCGAACACCGGGGAGCTGTTTTTT.

This chain connects TRBV9 to TRBJ2-7; D remains ambiguous. In germline, CDR1 is SGDLS, CDR2 YYNGEE. Trimming pared 4 bases from V and 3 bases from J, leaving 11 bases between. The CDR3 runs 13 residues. This chain's CDR3 is CASSKDPGYEQYF. CDR3 DNA: TGTGCCAGCAGCAAAGACCCGGGCTACGAGCAGTACTTC.

The chain combines TRBV19 with TRBJ1-1, with a weak D call TRBD1 (5 bases). V was pared by 5 bases and J by 0 bases, with 10 bases between. The CDR3 spans 14 residues. Germline V lookup: CDR1 LNHDA, CDR2 SQIVND (reference sequence). The CDR3, as DNA: TGTGCCAGTAGTGAGGGGTGGATGAACACTGAAGCTTTCTTT. Translation: CASSEGWMNTEAFF.

The genes are TRBV28 and TRBJ2-3; 10 bases agree with TRBD2. The germline gives CDR1 MDHEN, CDR2 SYDVKM. The CDR3 consists of 16 residues. V lost 5 bases, J lost 0 bases, and 5 bases stayed unmatched. In DNA form, the CDR3 reads TGTGCCAGCAGTCTACTGACTAGCGGGAGCACAGATACGCAGTATTTT. Amino acids: CASSLLTSGSTDTQYF.

V and J are TRBV5-1 and TRBJ2-7; 11 bases match TRBD1. The V and J ends lost 4 bases and 7 bases, in that order; junction bases with no gene match: 16. CDR3 length: 17 residues. Germline CDR1 SGHRS, CDR2 YFSETQ. CDR3: CASSQNHGGQGAKEQYF. CDR3 coding DNA: TGCGCCAGCAGCCAAAACCATGGCGGACAGGGGGCGAAGGAGCAGTACTTC.

This clonotype has a handful of counts. The CDR3 sequence: CAWSVHPEAFF. CDR3 nucleotide sequence: TGTGCCTGGAGTGTACACCCCGAAGCTTTCTTT. The chain is built from TRBV30 and TRBJ1-1; no reliable D call. Trimming shortened V by 0 bases and J by 8 bases, and 7 bases separated the two germline ends. CDR3 length: 11 residues. Germline CDR1 is GTSNPN and CDR2 is SVGIG (reference sequence).

This clonotype came up many times. The chain couples TRBV3-1 to TRBJ1-6; no clear D. Germline assignment: CDR1 LGHDT and CDR2 YNNKEL (reference sequence). The germline V and J ends were trimmed by 4 bases and 10 bases, with 8 bases remaining between them. This CDR3 is 12 amino acids long. The CDR3 is CASSPNSSPLHF. The CDR3 coding sequence is TGTGCCAGCAGCCCTAATTCATCACCCCTCCACTTT. The complete variable domain, with remaining parts taken from reference TRBV3-1 and TRBJ1-6, reads DTAVSQTPKYLVTQMGNDKSIKCEQNLGHDTMYWYKQDSKKFLKIMFSYNNKELIINETVPNRFSPKSPDKAHLNLHINSLELGDSAVYFCASSPNSSPLHFGNGTRLTVT.

This clonotype was seen many times. V is TRBV12-3 or TRBV12-4 and J is TRBJ1-3; unclear D gene. The CDR3 sequence is 15 residues long. V gave up 6 bases and J gave up 8 bases, with 20 bases separating them. The CDR3 is CASSPKAWQADTIYF. Here the CDR3 DNA reads TGTGCCAGCAGCCCCAAGGCTTGGCAGGCGGACACCATATATTTT.

The chain has TRBV30 and TRBJ1-5; D may be TRBD1 (5 bases). The V gene's germline CDR1 is GTSNPN and CDR2 SVGIG (reference sequence). CDR3 length: 15 amino acids. The V end was cut by 0 bases, the J end by 2 bases, with 11 bases between. The CDR3 here is CAWSVLGGGNQPQHF. The CDR3 DNA follows: TGTGCCTGGAGTGTACTCGGGGGTGGCAATCAGCCCCAGCATTTT.

This clonotype was counted only a few times. V usage is TRBV3-1 and J usage is TRBJ2-7, with a tentative D call TRBD2 (6 bases). There are 13 residues in the CDR3. Looked up from germline, CDR1 is LGHDT and CDR2 is YNNKEL (reference sequence). V lost 3 bases and J lost 6, with 12 bases in between. The CDR3 region has the DNA TGTGCCAGCAGCCAGAGGGACTCGACCGAGCAGTACTTC. As protein: CASSQRDSTEQYF.

This clonotype was recorded many times. The chain links TRBV2 to TRBJ2-1; the match to TRBD2 covers 12 bases. V shed 10 bases, J shed 6 bases, and the junction held 7 bases outside the gene matches. Germline loops: CDR1 SNHLY, CDR2 FYNNEI. This CDR3 is built from 14 residues. The CDR3 loop reads CAIPRLAGVNEQFF. DNA for the CDR3: TGTGCCATCCCACGACTAGCGGGAGTCAATGAGCAGTTCTTC. The complete variable domain, with remaining parts taken from reference TRBV2 and TRBJ2-1, reads EPEVTQTPSHQVTQMGQEVILRCVPISNHLYFYWYRQILGQKVEFLVSFYNNEISEKSEIFDDQFSVERPDGSNFTLKIRSTKLEDSAMYFCAIPRLAGVNEQFFGPGTRLTVL.

This clonotype has only a few counts. This chain joins TRBV19 and TRBJ2-7; D is possibly TRBD1 (6 bases). Germline CDR1 LNHDA, CDR2 SQIVND (reference sequence). This CDR3 is built from 15 residues. Between the trimmed V and J ends, which lost 6 bases and 3 bases, there was a span of 18 bases. This CDR3 is CASREGPDRHYEQYF. The DNA for the CDR3 is TGTGCCAGTAGAGAGGGGCCGGACAGACACTACGAGCAGTACTTC.

This clonotype has a handful of counts. This chain uses TRBV30 with TRBJ1-4; 8 bases line up with TRBD1. CDR3 length equals 15 residues. Trimming took 1 base from V and 7 from J; bases not matched to a gene: 8. CDR1 is GTSNPN and CDR2 is SVGIG in the germline V gene (reference sequence). The CDR3 DNA follows: TGTGCCTGGAGTGCCGCCCAGGGGGCTAGTGAAAAACTGTTTTTT. It translates to CAWSAAQGASEKLFF.

The chain has TRBV27 and TRBJ2-2; either TRBD1 or TRBD2 may fit D (5 bases each). CDR1 MNHEY and CDR2 SMNVEV come from the germline V gene (reference sequence). V lost 5 bases to trimming and J lost 2 bases, with 15 bases between them. The CDR3 spans 16 residues. This chain's CDR3 is CASSITPGRNTGELFF. CDR3 nucleotides: TGTGCCAGCAGTATCACGCCGGGACGAAACACCGGGGAGCTGTTTTTT.

In this sample, this clonotype turned up a few times. The V and J genes are TRBV27 and TRBJ1-6; D possibly corresponds to TRBD1 (6 bases). Per germline, CDR1 MNHEY and CDR2 SMNVEV (reference sequence). V lost 6 bases, J lost 8 bases, and 17 bases lay in between. This CDR3 spans 15 amino acids. CDR3 amino acids: CASRGGGVGDSPLHF. CDR3 coding DNA: TGTGCCAGCAGGGGAGGGGGGGTTGGTGATTCACCCCTCCACTTT.

This clonotype was seen more than once but under ten times. This rearrangement joins TRBV28 to TRBJ2-1; 8 bases fit TRBD2. Trimming at V came to 2 bases and at J to 0 bases, leaving 3 bases not matched to a gene. The V gene's germline CDR1 is MDHEN and CDR2 SYDVKM. The CDR3 covers 16 residues. CDR3 sequence reads: CASSLLAGSSYNEQFF. CDR3 DNA sequence: TGTGCCAGCAGTTTACTAGCGGGTAGCTCCTACAATGAGCAGTTCTTC.

This clonotype was observed at least ten times. The CDR3 region has the DNA TGTGCCAGCAGTGAATTGACAGGGGGAATAGCGAACACCGGGGAGCTGTTTTTT. Its protein is CASSELTGGIANTGELFF. The chain has TRBV2 and TRBJ2-2; 9 bases line up with TRBD1. The CDR3 is 18 amino acids. CDR1 and CDR2 from the germline V gene are SNHLY and FYNNEI. J lost 0 bases, V lost 2 bases, and 7 bases had no gene match.

This chain connects TRBV7-9 to TRBJ1-2; a weak D match, TRBD1 (6 bases). Per the germline V gene, CDR1 is SEHNR and CDR2 is FQNEAQ (reference sequence). Trimming removed 5 bases at V and 4 bases at J, with 17 bases between. CDR3 length equals 15 residues. The DNA of the CDR3 is TGTGCCAGCAGCCTAGGGGGGGAGCTTCCCTATGGCTACACCTTC. Protein: CASSLGGELPYGYTF.

The CDR3: CASSSQGGGGYGYTF. The CDR3, as DNA: TGTGCCAGCAGCTCACAGGGTGGGGGAGGCTATGGCTACACCTTC. V gene TRBV9 combines with J gene TRBJ1-2; D might be TRBD1 (6 bases). CDR3 length: 15 amino acids. The germline V gene has CDR1 SGDLS and CDR2 YYNGEE. The ends were cut back, 4 bases at V and 4 bases at J, with 17 bases in the middle.

The chain recombines TRBV7-9 with TRBJ1-2; maybe TRBD1 (5 bases). This CDR3 is built from 16 residues. Trimming took 6 bases from V and 9 from J, leaving 26 bases between them. Germline lookup yields CDR1 SEHNR and CDR2 FQNEAQ (reference sequence). CDR3 nucleotides: TGTGCCAGCAGTCCTTTGGGGCCACGATATGTTATGAGCTACACCTTC. Protein sequence: CASSPLGPRYVMSYTF.

For this clonotype: A read error may account for a junction end that differs from germline. The chain links TRBV2 to TRBJ2-4; 7 bases map to TRBD2. The germline V gene encodes CDR1 SNHLY and CDR2 FYNNEI. This CDR3 contains 16 residues. The CDR3 sequence is CASSANRRLAKNIQYF. The CDR3 nucleotides read TGTGCCAGCAGTGCGAACAGGCGACTAGCCAAAAACATTCAGTACTTT.

The rearrangement joins TRBV4-1 to TRBJ2-2; tentative D call: TRBD2 (6 bases). Germline-derived CDR1 and CDR2 are MGHRA and YSYEKL. The CDR3 loop spans 14 amino acids. The germline V and J ends were trimmed by 5 bases and 7 bases, with 14 bases remaining between them. CDR3 loop: CASSFRRAGGELFF. The CDR3 DNA reads as TGCGCCAGCAGCTTCCGGAGGGCCGGCGGGGAGCTGTTTTTT.

Remarks on this clonotype: Compared with germline, one end of the junction differs, possibly owing to a read error. The CDR3 coding sequence is TGTACCAGCAGCCAAGGGGACAGGTCCTCTGAAAAACTGTTTTTT. This gives the protein CTSSQGDRSSEKLFF. The chain carries TRBV3-1 and TRBJ1-4, with 8 bases lining up with TRBD1. The CDR3 loop spans 15 amino acids. CDR1 is LGHDT, CDR2 YNNKEL, per germline (reference sequence).

This clonotype was seen ten or more times. The chain links TRBV6-1 to TRBJ2-7, with TRBD1 identical over 8 bases. Germline loops: CDR1 MNHNS, CDR2 SASEGT. V was clipped by 8 bases and J by 6 bases; unmatched bases: 6. This CDR3 spans 12 amino acids. The CDR3 DNA follows: TGTGCCAGCGGGAACAGGGGGATCGAGCAGTACTTC. This sequence encodes CASGNRGIEQYF.

On this clonotype itself: A much larger clone lies a single base off, so this may be a read error. The chain combines TRBV7-9 with TRBJ2-7, with D hard to call. The CDR3 sequence is 13 residues long. Germline CDR1 SEHNR, CDR2 FQNEAQ (reference sequence). This CDR3 reads CAGSSLGTYEQYF. In DNA, the CDR3 is TGTGCCGGCAGCTCCTTAGGAACCTACGAGCAGTACTTC. Together with reference TRBV7-9 and TRBJ2-7, the CDR3 gives the full variable domain: DTGVSQNPRHKITKRGQNVTFRCDPISEHNRLYWYRQTLGQGPEFLTYFQNEAQLEKSRLLSDRFSAERPKGSFSTLEIQRTEQGDSAMYLCAGSSLGTYEQYFGPGTRLTVT.

The J gene is TRBJ2-3, the V gene TRBV20-1; 9 bases agree with TRBD1. Trimming removed 6 bases from V and 3 bases from J; junction bases left unmatched: 13. The V gene's germline CDR1 is DFQATT and CDR2 SNEGSKA (reference sequence). The CDR3 extends over 16 amino acids. The DNA for the CDR3 is TGCAGTGCCCTAGACAGGGGGGCTGGTAAGACAGATACGCAGTATTTT. It specifies CSALDRGAGKTDTQYF.